Listed below are T cell receptor beta chains from one sample, sequenced in a study of T cell clonotyping in hematopoietic cell transplantation. Produced via immunoSEQ multiplex PCR; TCRdb's table is partial and in-frame only. The table has around 10,000 clones, 92% seen once. The material sequenced was peripheral blood mononuclear cells, taken before stem cell transplant. These receptors all stem from a woman aged 35 to 49 with acute myeloid leukemia. Some clones in this sample may be carry-over from other donors' samples. CDR3s include the opening cysteine and the closing phenylalanine or tryptophan. D genes are given only for firm matches. Some rows mark clone size as missing; the rest say once, few, many or name a class of expanded clone.

-	TRBV27	-	TRBJ2-7	TGTGCCAGCAGTTTGAGGGGCGGGGACGAGCAGTACTTC	CASSLRGGDEQYF
-	TRBV7-9	-	TRBJ2-5	TGTGCCAGCAGCTTAGAGACGGGCTTTCAAGAGACCCAGTACTTC	CASSLETGFQETQYF
-	TRBV27	once	TRBJ1-1	TGTGCCAGCAGAAGCTATGGGAACACTGAAGCTTTCTTT	CASRSYGNTEAFF
-	TRBV30	-	TRBJ1-3	TGTGCCTGGAGCAAACTCAGGGTATCCGGAAACACCATATATTTT	CAWSKLRVSGNTIYF
TRBD1	TRBV5-5	-	TRBJ2-1	TGTGCCAGCAGCGTGATACCGGGACAGGGCAATGAGCAGTTCTTC	CASSVIPGQGNEQFF
-	TRBV29-1	-	TRBJ1-1	TGCAGCGTTGAATCGACGAACACGAATGAAGCTTTCTTT	CSVESTNTNEAFF
TRBD1	TRBV7-2	-	TRBJ2-3	TGTGCCAGCAGCTTAGGACAGGGGAGCACAGATACGCAGTATTTT	CASSLGQGSTDTQYF
-	TRBV2	once	TRBJ2-7	TGTGCCAGCAGCGACCGGGGCGACAGGGAGGCTTACGAGCAGTACTTC	CASSDRGDREAYEQYF
-	TRBV5-1	-	TRBJ2-7	TGCGCCAGCTCCCGAGGAACTTTTAGCTCCTACGAGCAGTACTTC	CASSRGTFSSYEQYF
TRBD2	TRBV15	once	TRBJ2-7	TGTGCCACCAGCAGAGTTCTAGCGGAGCCGACCTCCTACGAGCAGTACTTC	CATSRVLAEPTSYEQYF